This is a list of T cell receptor beta chains from one sample in a study of vaccination effects on CD4 cells after COVID-19. TCRdb's copy holds only in-frame clones and misses some; the assay was immunoSEQ multiplex PCR. The data contain 15,000 or so clones, around 80% of them singletons. Which antigens these TCRs recognize remains unknown. Sample: CD4+ T cells from PBMCs cultured with HCoV-229E spike peptides, taken before COVID-19 vaccination. These receptors all come from a human donor who received a COVID-19 vaccine. The conserved cysteine and the conserved F or W are not part of the CDR3 here. D genes are given only for firm matches. Some rows have no size entry. The others give once, few or many, or a class for an expanded clone.

CDR3 length: 10; clone size: -; J gene: TRBJ2-1; D gene: -; V gene: TRBV21-1; CDR3 protein: ASSEQGTEQF
CDR3 length: 13; clone size: -; J gene: TRBJ1-6; D gene: -; V gene: TRBV4-3; CDR3 protein: ASSQRSSYNSPLH
CDR3 length: 9; clone size: -; J gene: TRBJ1-1; D gene: -; V gene: TRBV29-1; CDR3 protein: SAQRVTEAF
CDR3 length: 11; clone size: -; J gene: TRBJ1-1; D gene: -; V gene: TRBV30; CDR3 protein: AWSLTQNTEAF
CDR3 length: 12; clone size: -; J gene: TRBJ1-2; D gene: TRBD1; V gene: TRBV7-9; CDR3 protein: ASSLISTGDGYT
CDR3 length: 15; clone size: -; J gene: TRBJ2-1; D gene: TRBD2; V gene: TRBV5-1; CDR3 protein: ASSLSATSGFWDEQF
CDR3 length: 6; clone size: -; J gene: TRBJ1-5; D gene: -; V gene: TRBV24-1; CDR3 protein: ATRTGV
CDR3 length: 13; clone size: once; J gene: TRBJ2-1; D gene: TRBD1; V gene: TRBV5-1; CDR3 protein: ASSEGQGFYNEQF
CDR3 length: 17; clone size: -; J gene: TRBJ2-6; D gene: TRBD1; V gene: TRBV5-6; CDR3 protein: ASSRGQGAFSSGANVLT
CDR3 length: 13; clone size: -; J gene: TRBJ2-1; D gene: TRBD2; V gene: TRBV9; CDR3 protein: ASSDSGVPYNEQF
CDR3 length: 12; clone size: -; J gene: TRBJ2-2; D gene: -; V gene: TRBV6-5; CDR3 protein: ASTGLRNTGELF
CDR3 length: 13; clone size: -; J gene: TRBJ1-1; D gene: -; V gene: TRBV6-5; CDR3 protein: ASSLGEGWNTEAF
CDR3 length: 12; clone size: -; J gene: TRBJ1-6; D gene: TRBD1; V gene: TRBV7-2; CDR3 protein: ASSFGTDNSPLH
CDR3 length: 13; clone size: -; J gene: TRBJ2-5; D gene: -; V gene: TRBV7-9; CDR3 protein: ASSPPGGLQETQY
CDR3 length: 11; clone size: -; J gene: TRBJ1-2; D gene: -; V gene: TRBV6-5; CDR3 protein: ASSYSNDGGYT
CDR3 length: 14; clone size: -; J gene: TRBJ1-2; D gene: TRBD1; V gene: TRBV6-5; CDR3 protein: ASSYSYDRGRIGYT
CDR3 length: 14; clone size: -; J gene: TRBJ2-1; D gene: TRBD2; V gene: TRBV19; CDR3 protein: ASSIRGGLAGLEQF
CDR3 length: 13; clone size: -; J gene: TRBJ2-1; D gene: TRBD2; V gene: TRBV15; CDR3 protein: ATSRSLSGRGEQF
CDR3 length: 13; clone size: -; J gene: TRBJ2-7; D gene: TRBD2; V gene: TRBV6-5; CDR3 protein: ASRAPSGRGHEQY
CDR3 length: 10; clone size: -; J gene: TRBJ1-1; D gene: -; V gene: TRBV5-4; CDR3 protein: ASSLQNAEAF
CDR3 length: 14; clone size: -; J gene: TRBJ1-1; D gene: TRBD1; V gene: TRBV9; CDR3 protein: ASSPHPPGTGEPAF
CDR3 length: 14; clone size: -; J gene: TRBJ2-3; D gene: -; V gene: TRBV7-8; CDR3 protein: ASRSSPQRSTDTQY
CDR3 length: 11; clone size: -; J gene: TRBJ2-7; D gene: -; V gene: TRBV27; CDR3 protein: ASSSSPFYEQY
CDR3 length: 13; clone size: -; J gene: TRBJ2-7; D gene: -; V gene: TRBV4-1; CDR3 protein: ASSQVDLASYEQY
CDR3 length: 12; clone size: -; J gene: TRBJ1-1; D gene: TRBD1; V gene: TRBV7-2; CDR3 protein: ASPGQCLSTEAF
CDR3 length: 13; clone size: -; J gene: TRBJ1-6; D gene: TRBD1; V gene: TRBV28; CDR3 protein: ATGQGAMVVSPLH
CDR3 length: 11; clone size: few; J gene: TRBJ2-7; D gene: -; V gene: TRBV6-5; CDR3 protein: ASKQQGRYEQY
CDR3 length: 13; clone size: -; J gene: TRBJ1-2; D gene: -; V gene: TRBV9; CDR3 protein: ASSVGSLANYGYT
CDR3 length: 14; clone size: -; J gene: TRBJ2-7; D gene: TRBD1; V gene: TRBV18; CDR3 protein: ASSRAPGQVGGEQY
CDR3 length: 12; clone size: -; J gene: TRBJ2-1; D gene: -; V gene: TRBV11-3; CDR3 protein: ASSLVGTGYEQF
CDR3 length: 13; clone size: -; J gene: TRBJ2-7; D gene: TRBD1; V gene: TRBV6-6; CDR3 protein: ASGTTGESSYEQY
CDR3 length: 11; clone size: few; J gene: TRBJ1-2; D gene: -; V gene: TRBV20-1; CDR3 protein: SASPLGENGYT
CDR3 length: 14; clone size: few; J gene: TRBJ1-5; D gene: TRBD1; V gene: TRBV19; CDR3 protein: ASSTRQGAISQPQH
CDR3 length: 14; clone size: -; J gene: TRBJ1-5; D gene: TRBD1; V gene: TRBV25-1; CDR3 protein: ASSFSTGDGNQPQH
CDR3 length: 12; clone size: -; J gene: TRBJ1-4; D gene: TRBD1; V gene: TRBV6-5; CDR3 protein: ASRKDRGDEKLF
CDR3 length: 12; clone size: few; J gene: TRBJ2-4; D gene: -; V gene: TRBV19; CDR3 protein: ASSKGLAKNIQY
CDR3 length: 14; clone size: -; J gene: TRBJ2-3; D gene: TRBD2; V gene: TRBV4-2; CDR3 protein: ASSQDLASGGNTQY
CDR3 length: 13; clone size: -; J gene: TRBJ2-3; D gene: TRBD2; V gene: TRBV9; CDR3 protein: ASAWTSDRTDTQY
CDR3 length: 11; clone size: -; J gene: TRBJ1-4; D gene: -; V gene: TRBV4-3; CDR3 protein: ASSQNTNEKLF
CDR3 length: 13; clone size: medium-sized; J gene: TRBJ1-2; D gene: TRBD1; V gene: TRBV5-4; CDR3 protein: ASSFPPGQGDGYT
CDR3 length: 10; clone size: -; J gene: TRBJ1-6; D gene: -; V gene: TRBV3-1/TRBV3-2; CDR3 protein: ASSPGHLTLH
CDR3 length: 10; clone size: -; J gene: TRBJ2-7; D gene: -; V gene: TRBV12-3/TRBV12-4; CDR3 protein: ASSFGKYEQY
CDR3 length: 11; clone size: -; J gene: TRBJ2-7; D gene: -; V gene: TRBV7-8; CDR3 protein: ASSFQPRGEQY
CDR3 length: 12; clone size: -; J gene: TRBJ2-5; D gene: -; V gene: TRBV18; CDR3 protein: ASSPPSKQETQY
CDR3 length: 10; clone size: -; J gene: TRBJ2-1; D gene: -; V gene: TRBV29-1; CDR3 protein: SVDHGGNEQF
CDR3 length: 12; clone size: -; J gene: TRBJ2-7; D gene: -; V gene: TRBV19; CDR3 protein: ASSKGSGSHEQY
CDR3 length: 12; clone size: -; J gene: TRBJ2-5; D gene: -; V gene: TRBV5-1; CDR3 protein: ASSYISGRETQY
CDR3 length: 14; clone size: -; J gene: TRBJ2-1; D gene: TRBD2; V gene: TRBV9; CDR3 protein: ASSDPLAGSHNEQF